This T cell receptor (beta chain) comes out of a study of follicular helper T cells after annual influenza vaccination. Study-level information: Across the 2013-2014, 2014-2015 and 2015-2016 vaccination seasons, some subjects were resampled.

The CDR3 consists of 15 residues. Trimming cost V 4 bases and J 4 bases; bases outside gene matches: 6. Germline CDR1 MDHEN, CDR2 SYDVKM. TCRdb keeps only in-frame clones here, not all; method: immunoSEQ multiplex PCR. Seen here are 7,300 or so clones, approximately 83% observed once, and the top ten hold roughly 1.5%. This clone was seen a handful of times. Stated time point: 2015-2016 season, 7 days after influenza vaccination. Donors with HIV/AIDS, active malignancy, immunomodulators or active illness were excluded. Specimen: CXCR5+ CD38- circulating T follicular helper cells from blood, collected 7 days after influenza vaccination. Stated subset: circulating Tfh, non-naive CD4+CXCR5+PD-1+ (ICOS+CD38+ or ICOS-CD38-). The sequence derives from an adult who received the influenza vaccine. The chain uses TRBV28 and TRBJ2-7, with TRBD2 identical over 11 bases. CDR3 nucleotide sequence: TGTGCCAGCAGTTCCATAGCGGGAGGGGTATACGAGCAGTACTTC. This codes for CASSSIAGGVYEQYF.